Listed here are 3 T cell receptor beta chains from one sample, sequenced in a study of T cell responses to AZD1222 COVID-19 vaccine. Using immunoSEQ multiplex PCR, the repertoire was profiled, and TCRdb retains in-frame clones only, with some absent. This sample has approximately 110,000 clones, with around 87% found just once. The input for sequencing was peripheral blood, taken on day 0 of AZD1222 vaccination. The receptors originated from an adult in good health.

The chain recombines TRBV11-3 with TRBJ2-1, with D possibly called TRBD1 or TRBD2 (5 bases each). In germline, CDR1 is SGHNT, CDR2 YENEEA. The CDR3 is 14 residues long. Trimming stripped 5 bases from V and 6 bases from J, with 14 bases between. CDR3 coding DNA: TGTGCCAGCAGCCCGTTGAGGGGTACCAATGAGCAGTTCTTC. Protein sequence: CASSPLRGTNEQFF.

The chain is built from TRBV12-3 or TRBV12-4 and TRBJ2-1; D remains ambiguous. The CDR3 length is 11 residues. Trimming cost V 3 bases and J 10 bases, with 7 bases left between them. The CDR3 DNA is TGTGCCAGCAGTTTTGGAAGCGAGCAGTTCTTC. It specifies CASSFGSEQFF.

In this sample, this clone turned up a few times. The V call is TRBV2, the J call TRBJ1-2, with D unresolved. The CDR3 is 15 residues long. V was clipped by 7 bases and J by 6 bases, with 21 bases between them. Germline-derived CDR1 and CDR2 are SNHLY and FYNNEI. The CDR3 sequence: CASTPRRYGYNGYTF. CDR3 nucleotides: TGTGCCAGCACCCCTCGCCGGTACGGGTATAATGGCTACACCTTC.